The subject of this entry is one T cell receptor beta chain. Its antigen is not known. Sequencing used immunoSEQ multiplex PCR; TCRdb keeps in-frame clones, though not all of them. The repertoire consists of 10,000 or so clones, with about 64% occurring once and the leading ten covering about a sixth. The CDR3 runs to 17 residues. The V gene end was trimmed by 4 bases and the J gene end by 4 bases; junction bases not matched to a gene: 9. Germline V gene sequence: CDR1 MDHEN, CDR2 SYDVKM. The data derive from a study of early stage breast cancer tumors. Background on the study: Average read coverage per sample was 7.5 to 10-fold. Regarding the study as a whole: Most shared enriched TCRB sequences were commonly generated ones.

The sequenced sample was normal breast tissue next to the tumor. V is TRBV28 and J is TRBJ2-7; 14 bases are a match to TRBD2. The TCR originated in a person aged 55 to 69 with breast cancer. CDR3 amino acids: CASSWGTSGSMGYEQYF. CDR3 in DNA: TGTGCCAGCAGTTGGGGGACTAGCGGGAGCATGGGGTACGAGCAGTACTTC.